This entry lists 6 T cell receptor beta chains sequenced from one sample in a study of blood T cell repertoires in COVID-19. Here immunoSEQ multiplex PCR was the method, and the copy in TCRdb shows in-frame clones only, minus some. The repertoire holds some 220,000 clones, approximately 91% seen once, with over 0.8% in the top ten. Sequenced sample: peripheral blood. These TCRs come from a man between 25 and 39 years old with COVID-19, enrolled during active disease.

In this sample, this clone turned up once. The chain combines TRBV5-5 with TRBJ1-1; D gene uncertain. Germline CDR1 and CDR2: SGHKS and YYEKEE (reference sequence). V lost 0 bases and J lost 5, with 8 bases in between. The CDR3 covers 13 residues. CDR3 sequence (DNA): TGTGCCAGCAGCTTGGTCTCGGTAACTGAAGCTTTCTTT. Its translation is CASSLVSVTEAFF.

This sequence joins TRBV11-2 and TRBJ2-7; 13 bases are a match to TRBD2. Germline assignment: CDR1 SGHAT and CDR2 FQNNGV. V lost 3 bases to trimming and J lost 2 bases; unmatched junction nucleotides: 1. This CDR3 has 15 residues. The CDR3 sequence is CASSFGTSGAYEQYF. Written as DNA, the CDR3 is TGTGCCAGCAGCTTCGGGACTAGCGGGGCCTACGAGCAGTACTTC.

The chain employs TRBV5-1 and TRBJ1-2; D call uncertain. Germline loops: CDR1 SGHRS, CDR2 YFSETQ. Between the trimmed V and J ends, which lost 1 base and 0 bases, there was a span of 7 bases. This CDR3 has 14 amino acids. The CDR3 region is CASSLMTTNYGYTF. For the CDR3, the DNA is TGCGCCAGCAGCTTGATGACAACTAACTATGGCTACACCTTC. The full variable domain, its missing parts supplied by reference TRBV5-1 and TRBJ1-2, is KAGVTQTPRYLIKTRGQQVTLSCSPISGHRSVSWYQQTPGQGLQFLFEYFSETQRNKGNFPGRFSGRQFSNSRSEMNVSTLELGDSALYLCASSLMTTNYGYTFGSGTRLTVV.

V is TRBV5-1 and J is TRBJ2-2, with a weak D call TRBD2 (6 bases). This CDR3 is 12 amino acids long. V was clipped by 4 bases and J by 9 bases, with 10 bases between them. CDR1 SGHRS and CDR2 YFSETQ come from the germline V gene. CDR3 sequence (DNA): TGCGCCAGCAGCCAGGGACTCCGGGAGCTGTTTTTT. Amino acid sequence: CASSQGLRELFF.

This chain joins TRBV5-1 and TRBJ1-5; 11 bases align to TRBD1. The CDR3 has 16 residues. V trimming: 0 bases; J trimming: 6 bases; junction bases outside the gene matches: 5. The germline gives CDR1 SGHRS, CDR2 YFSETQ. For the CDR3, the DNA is TGCGCCAGCAGCTTGGGCGGGACAGGGGGAATTCAGCCCCAGCATTTT. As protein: CASSLGGTGGIQPQHF.

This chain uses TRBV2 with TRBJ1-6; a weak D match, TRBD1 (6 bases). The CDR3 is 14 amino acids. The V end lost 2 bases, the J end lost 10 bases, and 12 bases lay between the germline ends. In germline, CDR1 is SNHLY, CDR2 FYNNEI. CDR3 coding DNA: TGTGCCAGCAGTGAATTCACAGGGCGCTCACCCCTCCACTTT. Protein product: CASSEFTGRSPLHF.